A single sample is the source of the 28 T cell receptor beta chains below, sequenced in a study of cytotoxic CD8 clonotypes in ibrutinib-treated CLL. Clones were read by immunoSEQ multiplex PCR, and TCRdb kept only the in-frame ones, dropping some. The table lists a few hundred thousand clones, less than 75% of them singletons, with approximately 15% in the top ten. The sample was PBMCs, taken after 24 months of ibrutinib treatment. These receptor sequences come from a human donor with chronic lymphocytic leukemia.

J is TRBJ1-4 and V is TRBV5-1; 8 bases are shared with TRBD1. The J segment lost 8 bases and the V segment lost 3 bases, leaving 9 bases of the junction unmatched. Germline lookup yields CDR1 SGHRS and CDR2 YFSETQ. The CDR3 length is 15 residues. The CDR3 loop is CASSSGTGRVEKLFF. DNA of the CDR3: TGCGCCAGCAGCTCAGGGACAGGACGGGTAGAAAAACTGTTTTTT.

CDR3 loop: CASRKILERSTDTYEQYF. The CDR3 coding sequence is TGCGCCAGCCGAAAAATCCTAGAGCGGTCGACGGATACCTACGAGCAGTACTTC. The chain employs TRBV10-1 and TRBJ2-7, with TRBD2 as a possible D gene (5 bases). Germline V gene sequence: CDR1 WNHNN, CDR2 SYGVQD (reference sequence). Trimming left V 8 bases short and J 2 bases short, with 28 bases between. The CDR3 is 18 amino acids.

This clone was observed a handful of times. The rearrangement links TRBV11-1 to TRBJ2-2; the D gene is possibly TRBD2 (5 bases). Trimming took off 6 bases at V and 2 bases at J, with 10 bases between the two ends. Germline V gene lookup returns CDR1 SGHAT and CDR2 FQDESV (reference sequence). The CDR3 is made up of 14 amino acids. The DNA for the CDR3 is TGTGCCAGCAGACCTAGCCCCAACACCGGGGAGCTGTTTTTT. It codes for CASRPSPNTGELFF.

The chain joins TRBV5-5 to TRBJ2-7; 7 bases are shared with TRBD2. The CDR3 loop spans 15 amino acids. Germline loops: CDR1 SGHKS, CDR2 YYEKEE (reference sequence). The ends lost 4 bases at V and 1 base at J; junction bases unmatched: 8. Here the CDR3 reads CASSPSLAESYEQYF. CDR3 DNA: TGTGCCAGCAGCCCCTCCCTAGCGGAATCCTACGAGCAGTACTTC.

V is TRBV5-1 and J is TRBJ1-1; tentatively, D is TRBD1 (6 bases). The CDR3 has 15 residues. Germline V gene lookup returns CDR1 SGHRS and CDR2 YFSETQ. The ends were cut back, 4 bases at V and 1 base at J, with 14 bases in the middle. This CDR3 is CASSGQTGENTEAFF. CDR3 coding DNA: TGCGCCAGCAGCGGACAGACGGGAGAGAACACTGAAGCTTTCTTT.

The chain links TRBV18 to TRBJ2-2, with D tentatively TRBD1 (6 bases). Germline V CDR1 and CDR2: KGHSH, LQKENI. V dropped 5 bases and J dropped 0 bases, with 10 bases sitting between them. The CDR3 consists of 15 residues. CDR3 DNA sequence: TGTGCCAGCTCAAGGGACACTGCGAACACCGGGGAGCTGTTTTTT. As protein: CASSRDTANTGELFF. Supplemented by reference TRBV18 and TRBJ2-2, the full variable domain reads NAGVMQNPRHLVRRRGQEARLRCSPMKGHSHVYWYRQLPEEGLKFMVYLQKENIIDESGMPKERFSAEFPKEGPSILRIQQVVRGDSAAYFCASSRDTANTGELFFGEGSRLTVL.

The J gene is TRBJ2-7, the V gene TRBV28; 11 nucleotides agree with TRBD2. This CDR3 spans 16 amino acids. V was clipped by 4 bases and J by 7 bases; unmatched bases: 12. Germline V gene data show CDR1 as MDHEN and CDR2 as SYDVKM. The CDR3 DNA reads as TGTGCCAGCAGTTCCCAGACTAGCGGGGCTCTGAGGGAGCAGTACTTC. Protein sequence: CASSSQTSGALREQYF.

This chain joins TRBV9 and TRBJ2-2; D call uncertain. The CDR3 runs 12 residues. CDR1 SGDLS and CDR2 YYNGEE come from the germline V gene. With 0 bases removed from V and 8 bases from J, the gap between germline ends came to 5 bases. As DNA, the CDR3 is TGTGCCAGCAGCGTAGAGGCTGGGGAGCTGTTTTTT. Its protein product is CASSVEAGELFF.

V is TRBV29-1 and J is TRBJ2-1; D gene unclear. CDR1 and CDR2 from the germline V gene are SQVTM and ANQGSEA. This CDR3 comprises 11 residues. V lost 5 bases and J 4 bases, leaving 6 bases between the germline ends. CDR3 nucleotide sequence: TGCAGCGTTCCCCGATACAATGAGCAGTTCTTC. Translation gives CSVPRYNEQFF.

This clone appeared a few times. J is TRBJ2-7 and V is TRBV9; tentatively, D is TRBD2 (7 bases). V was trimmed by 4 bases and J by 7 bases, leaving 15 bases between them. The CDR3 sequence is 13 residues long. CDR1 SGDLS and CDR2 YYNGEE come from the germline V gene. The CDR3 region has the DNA TGTGCCAGCAGCCCCTGGGAGGGGGGTGAGCAGTACTTC. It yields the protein CASSPWEGGEQYF.

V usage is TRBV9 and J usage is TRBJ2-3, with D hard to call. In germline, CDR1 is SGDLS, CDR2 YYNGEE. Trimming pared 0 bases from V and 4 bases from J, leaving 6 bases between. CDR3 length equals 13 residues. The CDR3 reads CASSVDPPDTQYF. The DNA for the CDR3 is TGTGCCAGCAGCGTAGACCCCCCAGATACGCAGTATTTT.

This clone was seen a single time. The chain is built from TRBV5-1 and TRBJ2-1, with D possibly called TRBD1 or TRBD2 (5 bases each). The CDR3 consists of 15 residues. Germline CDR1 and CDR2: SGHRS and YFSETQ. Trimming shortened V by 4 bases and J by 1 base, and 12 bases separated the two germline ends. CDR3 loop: CASSNGAESYNEQFF. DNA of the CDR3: TGCGCCAGCAGCAACGGGGCGGAATCCTACAATGAGCAGTTCTTC.

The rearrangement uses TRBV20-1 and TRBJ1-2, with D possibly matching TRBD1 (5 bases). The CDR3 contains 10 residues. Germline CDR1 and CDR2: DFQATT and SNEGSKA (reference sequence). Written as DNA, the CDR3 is TGCACCTGGGGGGGAGAAACCCTCACCTTC. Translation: CTWGGETLTF.

CDR3 region: CASSIRDSGGAGVLYNEQFF. CDR3 nucleotide sequence: TGTGCCAGCAGCATCCGAGACTCGGGAGGAGCGGGAGTCCTCTACAATGAGCAGTTCTTC. The chain links TRBV21-1 to TRBJ2-1; the D call in the table, TRBD2, was not verified against the DNA. TRBV21-1 constitutes a pseudogene. CDR3 length: 20 amino acids.

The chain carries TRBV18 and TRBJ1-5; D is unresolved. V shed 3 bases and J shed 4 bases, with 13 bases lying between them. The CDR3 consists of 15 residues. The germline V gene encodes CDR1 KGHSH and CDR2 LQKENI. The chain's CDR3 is CASSPGQGLNQPQHF. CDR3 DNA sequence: TGTGCCAGCTCACCTGGCCAAGGGCTTAATCAGCCCCAGCATTTT.

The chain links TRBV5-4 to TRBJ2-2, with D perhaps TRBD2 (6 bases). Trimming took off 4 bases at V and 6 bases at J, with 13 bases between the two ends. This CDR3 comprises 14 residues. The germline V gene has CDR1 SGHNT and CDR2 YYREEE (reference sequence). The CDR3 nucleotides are TGTGCCAGCAGCCCTCCTGGAGGGCCCGGGGAGCTGTTTTTT. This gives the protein CASSPPGGPGELFF.

The CDR3 sequence: CASSEPGTSLPGKGTDTQYF. CDR3 nucleotides: TGTGCCAGCAGTGAGCCGGGGACGTCCCTCCCCGGGAAAGGCACAGATACGCAGTATTTT. The chain combines TRBV2 with TRBJ2-3, with D possibly called TRBD1 or TRBD2 (5 bases each). Germline CDR1 is SNHLY and CDR2 is FYNNEI. The CDR3 totals 20 residues. The V end was cut by 3 bases, the J end by 1 base, with 26 bases between.

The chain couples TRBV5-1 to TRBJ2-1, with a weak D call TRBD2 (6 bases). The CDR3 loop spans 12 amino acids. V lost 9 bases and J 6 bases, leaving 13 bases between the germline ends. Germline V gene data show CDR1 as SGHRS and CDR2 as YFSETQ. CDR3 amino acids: CAIRGGANEQFF. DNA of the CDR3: TGCGCCATCCGTGGCGGGGCCAATGAGCAGTTCTTC. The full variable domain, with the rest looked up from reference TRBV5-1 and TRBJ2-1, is KAGVTQTPRYLIKTRGQQVTLSCSPISGHRSVSWYQQTPGQGLQFLFEYFSETQRNKGNFPGRFSGRQFSNSRSEMNVSTLELGDSALYLCAIRGGANEQFFGPGTRLTVL.

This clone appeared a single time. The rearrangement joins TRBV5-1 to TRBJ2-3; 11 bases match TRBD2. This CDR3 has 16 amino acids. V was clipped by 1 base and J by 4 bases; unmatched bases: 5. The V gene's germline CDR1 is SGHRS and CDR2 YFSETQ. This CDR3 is CASSLTSGSFPDTQYF. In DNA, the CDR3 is TGCGCCAGCAGCTTGACTAGCGGGAGTTTCCCAGATACGCAGTATTTT. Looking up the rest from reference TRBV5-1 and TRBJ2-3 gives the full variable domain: KAGVTQTPRYLIKTRGQQVTLSCSPISGHRSVSWYQQTPGQGLQFLFEYFSETQRNKGNFPGRFSGRQFSNSRSEMNVSTLELGDSALYLCASSLTSGSFPDTQYFGPGTRLTVL.

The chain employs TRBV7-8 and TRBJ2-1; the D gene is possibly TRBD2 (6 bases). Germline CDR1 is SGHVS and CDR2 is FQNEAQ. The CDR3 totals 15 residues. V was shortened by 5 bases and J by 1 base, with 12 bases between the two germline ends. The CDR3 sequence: CASSTEAGSYNEQFF. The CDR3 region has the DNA TGTGCCAGCAGCACAGAGGCGGGGTCCTACAATGAGCAGTTCTTC.

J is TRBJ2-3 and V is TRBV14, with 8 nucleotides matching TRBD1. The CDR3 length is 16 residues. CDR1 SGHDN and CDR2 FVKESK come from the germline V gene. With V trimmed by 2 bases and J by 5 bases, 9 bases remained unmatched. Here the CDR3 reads CASSQQDRVWKDTQYF. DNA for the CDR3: TGTGCCAGCAGCCAACAGGACAGGGTTTGGAAAGATACGCAGTATTTT.

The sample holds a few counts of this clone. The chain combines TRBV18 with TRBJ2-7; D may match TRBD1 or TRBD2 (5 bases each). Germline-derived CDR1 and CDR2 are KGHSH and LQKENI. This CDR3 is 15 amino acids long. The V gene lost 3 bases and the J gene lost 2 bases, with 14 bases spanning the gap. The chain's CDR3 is CASSPGPTSTYEQYF. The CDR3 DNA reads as TGTGCCAGCTCACCGGGACCCACAAGTACCTACGAGCAGTACTTC.

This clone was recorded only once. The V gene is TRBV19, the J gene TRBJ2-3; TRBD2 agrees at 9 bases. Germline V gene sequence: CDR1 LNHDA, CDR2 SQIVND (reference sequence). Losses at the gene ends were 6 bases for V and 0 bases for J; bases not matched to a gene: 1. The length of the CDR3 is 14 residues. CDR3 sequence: CASRLAGSTDTQYF. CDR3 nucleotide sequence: TGTGCCAGTAGACTAGCGGGTAGCACAGATACGCAGTATTTT.

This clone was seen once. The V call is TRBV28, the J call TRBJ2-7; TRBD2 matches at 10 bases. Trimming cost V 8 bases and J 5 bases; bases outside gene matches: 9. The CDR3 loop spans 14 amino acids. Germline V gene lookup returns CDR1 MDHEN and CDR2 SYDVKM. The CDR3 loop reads CASASPAGGDEQYF. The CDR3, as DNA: TGTGCCAGCGCCAGCCCAGCGGGGGGGGACGAGCAGTACTTC.

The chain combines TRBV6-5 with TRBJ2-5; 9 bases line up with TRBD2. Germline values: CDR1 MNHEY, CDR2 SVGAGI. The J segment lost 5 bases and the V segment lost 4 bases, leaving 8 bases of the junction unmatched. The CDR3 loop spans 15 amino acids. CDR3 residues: CASSLHSGRLETQYF. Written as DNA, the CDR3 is TGTGCCAGCAGTTTACATAGCGGGAGATTGGAGACCCAGTACTTC.

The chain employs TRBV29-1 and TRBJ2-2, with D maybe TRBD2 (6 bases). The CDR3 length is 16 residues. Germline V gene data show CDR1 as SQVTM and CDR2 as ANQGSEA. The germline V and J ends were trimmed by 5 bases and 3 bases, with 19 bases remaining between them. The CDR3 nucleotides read TGCAGCGTTAAGCGATCTAGCGCCGCATACACCGGGGAGCTGTTTTTT. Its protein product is CSVKRSSAAYTGELFF.

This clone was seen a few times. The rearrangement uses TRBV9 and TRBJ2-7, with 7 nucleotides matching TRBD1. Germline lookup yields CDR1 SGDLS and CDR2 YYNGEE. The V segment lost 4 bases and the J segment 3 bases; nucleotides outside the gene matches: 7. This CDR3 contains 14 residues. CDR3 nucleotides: TGTGCCAGCAGCAACACAGGGGCGGGCTACGAGCAGTACTTC. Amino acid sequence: CASSNTGAGYEQYF.

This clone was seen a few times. The DNA for the CDR3 is TGTGCCTGGAGTGTAAGAGGGGGCTTCTCCGAGCAGTACTTC. Amino acids: CAWSVRGGFSEQYF. This chain joins TRBV30 and TRBJ2-7, with 7 nucleotides matching TRBD1. The CDR3 is made up of 14 amino acids. Germline V gives CDR1 GTSNPN, CDR2 SVGIG (reference sequence). V lost 0 bases and J lost 6; bases outside the gene matches: 8.